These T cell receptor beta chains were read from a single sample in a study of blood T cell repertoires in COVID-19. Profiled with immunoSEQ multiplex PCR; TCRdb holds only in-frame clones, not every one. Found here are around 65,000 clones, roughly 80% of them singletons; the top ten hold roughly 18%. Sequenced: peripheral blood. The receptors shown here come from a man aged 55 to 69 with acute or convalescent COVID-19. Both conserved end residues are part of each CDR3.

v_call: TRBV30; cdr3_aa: CAWINPPRTADHYGYTF
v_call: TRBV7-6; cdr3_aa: CASSLGVSVEGAPSSYEQYF
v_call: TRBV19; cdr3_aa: CASSTPDRDAGYTF
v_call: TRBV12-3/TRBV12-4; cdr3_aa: CASSTNRGKLFF
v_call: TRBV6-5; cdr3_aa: CASSYGSGFGYTF
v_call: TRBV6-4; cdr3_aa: CASRRDSYEQYF
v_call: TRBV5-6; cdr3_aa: CASSLAQNYYEQYF
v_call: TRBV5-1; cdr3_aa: CASSLAGQGIGETQYF
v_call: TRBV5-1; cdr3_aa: CASSLGGSGIGMNEQFF
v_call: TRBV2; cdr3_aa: CASSAADGLAGYNEQFF
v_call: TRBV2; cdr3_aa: CASGLGWGTGSF
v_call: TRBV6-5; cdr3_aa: CASTYPGGLAEAFF
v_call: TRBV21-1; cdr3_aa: CASSRGGQETQYF
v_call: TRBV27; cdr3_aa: CASRDLGQGQETQYF
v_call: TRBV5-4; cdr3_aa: CASSLFYGTEAFF
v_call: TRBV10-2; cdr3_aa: CASILSGGREAFF
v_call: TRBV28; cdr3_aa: CASSLGRLNTEAFF
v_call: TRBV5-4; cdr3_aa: CASSSWAIQETQYF
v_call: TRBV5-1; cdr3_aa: CASSQLGQGGADTQYF
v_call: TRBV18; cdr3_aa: CASSPRPTSGIVGEQFF
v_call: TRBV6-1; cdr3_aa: CASSEALGQHNQPQHF
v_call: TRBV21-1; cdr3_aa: CASSKGRTGGSGANVLTF
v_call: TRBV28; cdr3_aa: CAILLGRAGYTF
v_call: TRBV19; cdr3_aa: CASRSDRANSPLHF
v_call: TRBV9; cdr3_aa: CASSVATSGRSPNEQFF